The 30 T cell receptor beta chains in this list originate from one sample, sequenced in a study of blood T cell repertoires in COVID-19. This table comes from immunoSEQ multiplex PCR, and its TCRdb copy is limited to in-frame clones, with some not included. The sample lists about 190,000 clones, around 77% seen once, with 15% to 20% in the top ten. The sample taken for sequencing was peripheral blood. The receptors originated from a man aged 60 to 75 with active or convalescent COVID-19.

The CDR3 protein is CSVPWWQVEREVDYEQYF. The CDR3, as DNA: TGCAGCGTCCCCTGGTGGCAGGTGGAGCGGGAGGTGGACTACGAGCAGTACTTC. V gene TRBV29-1 combines with J gene TRBJ2-7; 9 bases agree with TRBD2. There are 18 residues in the CDR3. The germline CDR1 and CDR2 sequences are SQVTM and ANQGSEA. The trim removed 6 bases at V and 3 bases at J, leaving 21 bases unmatched.

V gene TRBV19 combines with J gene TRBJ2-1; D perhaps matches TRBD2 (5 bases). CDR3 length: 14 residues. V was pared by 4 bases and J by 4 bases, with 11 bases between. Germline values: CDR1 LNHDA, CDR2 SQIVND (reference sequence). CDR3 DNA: TGTGCCAGTAGTACGGGTAGCGAATACAATGAGCAGTTCTTC. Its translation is CASSTGSEYNEQFF.

The CDR3 loop reads CASSGEGIRHF. In nucleotides, the CDR3 is TGTGCCAGTAGTGGAGAAGGTATTAGGCATTTT. The chain links TRBV19 to TRBJ1-5, with unresolved D. The CDR3 extends over 11 amino acids. The V end lost 5 bases, the J end lost 15 bases, and 14 bases lay between the germline ends. Germline V gives CDR1 LNHDA, CDR2 SQIVND (reference sequence).

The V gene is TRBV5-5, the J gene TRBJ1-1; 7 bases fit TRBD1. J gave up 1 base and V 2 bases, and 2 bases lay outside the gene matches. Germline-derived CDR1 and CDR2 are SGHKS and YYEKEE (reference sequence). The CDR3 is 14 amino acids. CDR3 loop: CASSFRQGNTEAFF. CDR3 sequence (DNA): TGTGCCAGCAGCTTTAGACAGGGGAACACTGAAGCTTTCTTT.

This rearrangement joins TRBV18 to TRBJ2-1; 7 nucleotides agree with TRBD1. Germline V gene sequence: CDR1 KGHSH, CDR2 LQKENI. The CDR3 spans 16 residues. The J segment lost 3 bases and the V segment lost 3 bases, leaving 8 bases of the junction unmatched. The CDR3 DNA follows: TGTGCCAGCTCACCCAGACAGGGCGTGTACTACAATGAGCAGTTCTTC. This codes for CASSPRQGVYYNEQFF.

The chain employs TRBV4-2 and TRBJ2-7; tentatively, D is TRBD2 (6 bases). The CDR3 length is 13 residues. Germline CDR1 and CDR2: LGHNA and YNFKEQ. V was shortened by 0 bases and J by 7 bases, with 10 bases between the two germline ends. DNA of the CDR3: TGTGCCAGCAGCCAAGATCGAGGGAGGGAGCAGTACTTC. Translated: CASSQDRGREQYF.

CDR3 DNA sequence: TGTGCCAGCTCACCACCGTTTATAGCGGGAGGATACGAGCAGTACTTC. Encoded protein: CASSPPFIAGGYEQYF. The chain combines TRBV18 with TRBJ2-7; 10 nucleotides agree with TRBD2. The CDR3 totals 16 residues. Trimming at V came to 0 bases and at J to 4 bases, leaving 6 bases not matched to a gene. CDR1 is KGHSH and CDR2 is LQKENI in the germline V gene.

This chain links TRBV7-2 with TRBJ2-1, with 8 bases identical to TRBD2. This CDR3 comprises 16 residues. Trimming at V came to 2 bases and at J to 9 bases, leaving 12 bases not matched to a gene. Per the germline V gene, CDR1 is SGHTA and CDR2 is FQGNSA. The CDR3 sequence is CASSLMSLSAGGEQFF. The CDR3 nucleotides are TGTGCCAGCAGCTTAATGAGTTTGTCGGCGGGAGGTGAGCAGTTCTTC. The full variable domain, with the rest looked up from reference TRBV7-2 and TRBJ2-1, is GAGVSQSPSNKVTEKGKDVELRCDPISGHTALYWYRQSLGQGLEFLIYFQGNSAPDKSGLPSDRFSAERTGGSVSTLTIQRTQQEDSAVYLCASSLMSLSAGGEQFFGPGTRLTVL.

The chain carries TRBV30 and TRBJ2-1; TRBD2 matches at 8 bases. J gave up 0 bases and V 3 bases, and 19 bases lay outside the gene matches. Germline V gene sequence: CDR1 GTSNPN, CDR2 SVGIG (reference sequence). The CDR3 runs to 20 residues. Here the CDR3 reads CAWRSLPQRTSPSSYNEQFF. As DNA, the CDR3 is TGTGCCTGGAGGTCCCTCCCCCAGAGGACTAGCCCTAGCTCCTACAATGAGCAGTTCTTC.

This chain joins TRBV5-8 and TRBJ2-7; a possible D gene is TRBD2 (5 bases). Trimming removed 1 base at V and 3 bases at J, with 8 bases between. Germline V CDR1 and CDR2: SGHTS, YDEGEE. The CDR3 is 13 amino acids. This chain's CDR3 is CASSLIAYYEQYF. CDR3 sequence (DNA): TGTGCCAGCAGCTTGATAGCGTACTACGAGCAGTACTTC.

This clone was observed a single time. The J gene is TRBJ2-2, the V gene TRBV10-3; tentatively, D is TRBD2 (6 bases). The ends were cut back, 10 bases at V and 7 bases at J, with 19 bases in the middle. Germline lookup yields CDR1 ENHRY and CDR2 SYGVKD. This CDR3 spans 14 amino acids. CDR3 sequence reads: CATSIEVGGGELFF. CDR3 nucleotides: TGTGCCACCAGCATAGAGGTGGGAGGCGGGGAGCTGTTTTTT.

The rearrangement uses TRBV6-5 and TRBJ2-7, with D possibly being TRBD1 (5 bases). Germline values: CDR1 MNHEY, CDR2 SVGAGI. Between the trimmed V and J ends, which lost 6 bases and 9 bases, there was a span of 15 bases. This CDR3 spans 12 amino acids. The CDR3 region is CASRDRHLGQYF. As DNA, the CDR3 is TGTGCCAGCAGAGACAGACACTTGGGGCAGTACTTC.

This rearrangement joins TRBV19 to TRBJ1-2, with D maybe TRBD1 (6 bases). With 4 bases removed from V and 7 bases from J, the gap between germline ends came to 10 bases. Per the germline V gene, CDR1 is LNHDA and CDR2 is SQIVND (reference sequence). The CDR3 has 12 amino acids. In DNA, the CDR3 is TGTGCCAGTAGTACCAGGGGCGGTGGCTACACCTTC. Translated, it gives CASSTRGGGYTF.

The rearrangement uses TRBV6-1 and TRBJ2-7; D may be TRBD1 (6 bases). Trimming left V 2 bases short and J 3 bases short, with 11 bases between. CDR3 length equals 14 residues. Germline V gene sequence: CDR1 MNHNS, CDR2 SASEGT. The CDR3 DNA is TGTGCCAGCAGTGAATCGATAGGGGGCTACGAGCAGTACTTC. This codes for CASSESIGGYEQYF.

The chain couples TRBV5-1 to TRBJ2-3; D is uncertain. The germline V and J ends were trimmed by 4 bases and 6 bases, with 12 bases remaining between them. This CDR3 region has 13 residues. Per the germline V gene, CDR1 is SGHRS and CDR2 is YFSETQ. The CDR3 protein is CASSGESRDTQYF. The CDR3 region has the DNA TGCGCCAGCAGCGGTGAGAGCCGCGATACGCAGTATTTT. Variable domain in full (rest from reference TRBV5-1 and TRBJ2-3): KAGVTQTPRYLIKTRGQQVTLSCSPISGHRSVSWYQQTPGQGLQFLFEYFSETQRNKGNFPGRFSGRQFSNSRSEMNVSTLELGDSALYLCASSGESRDTQYFGPGTRLTVL.

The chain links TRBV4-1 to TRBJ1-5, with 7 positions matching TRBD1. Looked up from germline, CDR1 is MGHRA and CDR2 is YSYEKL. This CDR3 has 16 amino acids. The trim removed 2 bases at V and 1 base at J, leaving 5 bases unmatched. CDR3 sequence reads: CASSQRDSQSNQPQHF. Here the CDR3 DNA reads TGCGCCAGCAGCCAACGGGACAGTCAGAGCAATCAGCCCCAGCATTTT.

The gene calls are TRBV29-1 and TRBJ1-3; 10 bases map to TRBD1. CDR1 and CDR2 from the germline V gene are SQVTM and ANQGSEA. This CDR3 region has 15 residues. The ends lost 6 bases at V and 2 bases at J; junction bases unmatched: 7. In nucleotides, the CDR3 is TGCAGCGTCGCCTTGGGACAGGGGCCTGGAAACACCATATATTTT. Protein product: CSVALGQGPGNTIYF.

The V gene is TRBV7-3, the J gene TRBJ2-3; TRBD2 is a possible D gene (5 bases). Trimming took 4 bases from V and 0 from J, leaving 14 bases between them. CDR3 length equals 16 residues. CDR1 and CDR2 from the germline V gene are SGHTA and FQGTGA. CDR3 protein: CASSSRGEGSTDTQYF. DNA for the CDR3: TGTGCCAGCAGCTCCCGGGGTGAGGGAAGCACAGATACGCAGTATTTT.

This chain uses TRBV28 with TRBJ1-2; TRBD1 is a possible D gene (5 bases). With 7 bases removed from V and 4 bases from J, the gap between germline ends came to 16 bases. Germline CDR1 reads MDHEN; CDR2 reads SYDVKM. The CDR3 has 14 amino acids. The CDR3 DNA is TGTGCCAGCACCGAATGGGGCCAGGTCTATGGCTACACCTTC. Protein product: CASTEWGQVYGYTF.

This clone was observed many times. CDR3 nucleotide sequence: TGTGCCATCAGTGAGTCCGGGGCAACTAATGAAAAACTGTTTTTT. It translates to CAISESGATNEKLFF. The chain uses TRBV10-3 and TRBJ1-4; D is unresolved. The V gene lost 0 bases and the J gene lost 0 bases, with 5 bases spanning the gap. The CDR3 consists of 15 residues. Germline CDR1 and CDR2: ENHRY and SYGVKD.

The CDR3 region is CASSSGQGRNEQFF. The CDR3 region has the DNA TGCGCCAGCAGCTCGGGACAGGGACGAAATGAGCAGTTCTTC. The chain joins TRBV5-1 to TRBJ2-1; TRBD1 aligns across 9 bases. V gave up 3 bases and J gave up 7 bases; unmatched junction bases: 5. The V gene's germline CDR1 is SGHRS and CDR2 YFSETQ. CDR3 length: 14 amino acids.

The CDR3 DNA is TGTGCCAGCGGTATACTAGCGGGGACCTACAATGAGCAGTTCTTC. This translates into CASGILAGTYNEQFF. J is TRBJ2-1 and V is TRBV6-5; 10 bases line up with TRBD2. The V segment lost 8 bases and the J segment 2 bases; nucleotides outside the gene matches: 6. This CDR3 has 15 amino acids. Germline V gene lookup returns CDR1 MNHEY and CDR2 SVGAGI.

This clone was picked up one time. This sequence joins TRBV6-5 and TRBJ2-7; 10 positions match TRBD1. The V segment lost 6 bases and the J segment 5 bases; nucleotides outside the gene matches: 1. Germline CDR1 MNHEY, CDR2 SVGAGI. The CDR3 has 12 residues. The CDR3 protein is CASRTGGNEQYF. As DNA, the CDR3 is TGTGCCAGCAGGACAGGGGGCAACGAGCAGTACTTC.

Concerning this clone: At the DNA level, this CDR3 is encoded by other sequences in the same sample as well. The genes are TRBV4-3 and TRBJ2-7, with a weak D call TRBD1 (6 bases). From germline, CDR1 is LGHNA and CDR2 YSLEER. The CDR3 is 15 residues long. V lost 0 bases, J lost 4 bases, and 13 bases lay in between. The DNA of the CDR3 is TGCGCCAGCAGCCAAGACAGGGGTGGCGGTTACGAGCAGTACTTC. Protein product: CASSQDRGGGYEQYF.

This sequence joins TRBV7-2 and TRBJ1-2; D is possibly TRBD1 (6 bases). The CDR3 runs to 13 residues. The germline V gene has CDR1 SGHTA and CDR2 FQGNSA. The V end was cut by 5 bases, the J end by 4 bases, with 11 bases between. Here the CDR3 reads CASSPDRTYGYTF. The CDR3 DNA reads TGTGCCAGCAGCCCGGACAGAACCTATGGCTACACCTTC.

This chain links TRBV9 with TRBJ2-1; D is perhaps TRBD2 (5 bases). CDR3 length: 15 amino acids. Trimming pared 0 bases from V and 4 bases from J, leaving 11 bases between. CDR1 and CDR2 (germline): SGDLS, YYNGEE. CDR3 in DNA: TGTGCCAGCAGCGTAGGTCAGCGGATGTACAATGAGCAGTTCTTC. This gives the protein CASSVGQRMYNEQFF.

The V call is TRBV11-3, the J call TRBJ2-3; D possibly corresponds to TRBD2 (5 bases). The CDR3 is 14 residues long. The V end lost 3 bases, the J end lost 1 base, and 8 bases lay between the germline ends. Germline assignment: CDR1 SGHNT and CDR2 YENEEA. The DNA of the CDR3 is TGTGCCAGCAGCTTCGGACTGGGCACAGATACGCAGTATTTT. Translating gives CASSFGLGTDTQYF.

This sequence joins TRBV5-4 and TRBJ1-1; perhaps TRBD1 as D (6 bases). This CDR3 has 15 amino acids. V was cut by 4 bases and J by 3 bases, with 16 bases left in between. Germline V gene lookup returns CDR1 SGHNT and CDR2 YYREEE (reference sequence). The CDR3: CASSKRDTGYTEAFF. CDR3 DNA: TGTGCCAGCAGCAAGCGGGACACCGGATACACTGAAGCTTTCTTT. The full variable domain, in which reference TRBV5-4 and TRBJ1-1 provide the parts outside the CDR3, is ETGVTQSPTHLIKTRGQQVTLRCSSQSGHNTVSWYQQALGQGPQFIFQYYREEENGRGNFPPRFSGLQFPNYSSELNVNALELDDSALYLCASSKRDTGYTEAFFGQGTRLTVV.

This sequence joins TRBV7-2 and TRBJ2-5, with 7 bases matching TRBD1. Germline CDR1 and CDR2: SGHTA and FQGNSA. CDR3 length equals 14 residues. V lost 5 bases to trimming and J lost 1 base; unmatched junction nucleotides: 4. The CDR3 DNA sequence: TGTGCCAGCAGCGGAAACAGGGGCCAAGAGACCCAGTACTTC. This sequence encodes CASSGNRGQETQYF.

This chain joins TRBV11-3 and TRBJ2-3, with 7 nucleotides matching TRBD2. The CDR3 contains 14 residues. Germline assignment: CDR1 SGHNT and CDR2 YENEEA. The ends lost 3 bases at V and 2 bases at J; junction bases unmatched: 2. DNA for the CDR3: TGTGCCAGCAGCTTGGGGGGGGACACAGATACGCAGTATTTT. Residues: CASSLGGDTDTQYF. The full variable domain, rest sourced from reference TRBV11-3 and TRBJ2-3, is EAGVVQSPRYKIIEKKQPVAFWCNPISGHNTLYWYLQNLGQGPELLIRYENEEAVDDSQLPKDRFSAERLKGVDSTLKIQPAELGDSAVYLCASSLGGDTDTQYFGPGTRLTVL.